The clone carrying this T cell receptor beta chain has just one count. Its antigen remains unidentified. The data derive from a study of Tregs in tolerant kidney transplant recipients. Clones were read by immunoSEQ multiplex PCR, and TCRdb kept only the in-frame ones, dropping some. The sample yields tens of thousands of clones, around 83% seen once. Unstimulated regulatory T cells (CD4+CD25+CD127-), CD4+CD25- non-regulatory cells, CD4 and CD8 cells were FACS-sorted from thawed PBMCs. Findings and caveats of the study: Findings come from small patient numbers and require larger validation.

This TCR was recovered from a human donor in good health. Sequencing used CD4+ T cells from blood.

This chain's CDR3 is CASSPHNTEAFF. The CDR3 DNA sequence: TGTGCCAGCAGCCCCCATAACACTGAAGCTTTCTTT. The rearrangement uses TRBV11-3 and TRBJ1-1; unclear D gene. The CDR3 totals 12 residues. V lost 5 bases to trimming and J lost 2 bases, with 6 bases between them. Looked up from germline, CDR1 is SGHNT and CDR2 is YENEEA. The whole variable domain, filled in from reference TRBV11-3 and TRBJ1-1, reads EAGVVQSPRYKIIEKKQPVAFWCNPISGHNTLYWYLQNLGQGPELLIRYENEEAVDDSQLPKDRFSAERLKGVDSTLKIQPAELGDSAVYLCASSPHNTEAFFGQGTRLTVV.